The T cell receptor (beta chain) described here comes from a study of blood T cell repertoires in COVID-19. Trimming took off 2 bases at V and 5 bases at J, with 16 bases between the two ends. The CDR3 runs to 16 residues. Germline-derived CDR1 and CDR2 are LNHDA and SQIVND (reference sequence). Produced via immunoSEQ multiplex PCR; TCRdb's table is partial and in-frame only. The repertoire holds 40,000 to 50,000 clones, with approximately 85% as singletons. This clonotype was sampled from a human donor in a cohort sampled during active COVID-19. This chain links TRBV19 with TRBJ2-1; D perhaps matches TRBD2 (6 bases). The sample consisted of peripheral blood. The CDR3 loop reads CASSIMGTRGHNEQFF. CDR3 nucleotides: TGTGCCAGTAGTATAATGGGGACTCGGGGTCACAATGAGCAGTTCTTC.